This T cell receptor beta chain was documented in a study of T cells expressing NK-cell markers. Whole-study context: In the group of eight sequenced donors, seven were HCMV-seropositive and one was seronegative.

Using the 5' RACE reads, TCRdb records one entry per CDR3 protein without DNA. The sample totals hundreds of thousands of distinct CDR3 sequences. Germline CDR1 LNHDA, CDR2 SQIVND (reference sequence). The CDR3 is 15 amino acids. This TCR derives from a man aged 18 to 69 in good health. The sample comprised blood T cells: a sorted CD56 or NKG2C T cell subset, CD4+ or CD8+ T cells, or bulk PBMC T cells (not recorded which). The V call is TRBV19, the J call TRBJ2-7; TCRdb's D call of TRBD1 is untestable without DNA. CDR3: CASRIYDRDPYEQYF. The full variable domain, with the rest looked up from reference TRBV19 and TRBJ2-7, is DGGITQSPKYLFRKEGQNVTLSCEQNLNHDAMYWYRQDPGQGLRLIYYSQIVNDFQKGDIAEGYSVSREKKESFPLTVTSAQKNPTAFYLCASRIYDRDPYEQYFGPGTRLTVT.